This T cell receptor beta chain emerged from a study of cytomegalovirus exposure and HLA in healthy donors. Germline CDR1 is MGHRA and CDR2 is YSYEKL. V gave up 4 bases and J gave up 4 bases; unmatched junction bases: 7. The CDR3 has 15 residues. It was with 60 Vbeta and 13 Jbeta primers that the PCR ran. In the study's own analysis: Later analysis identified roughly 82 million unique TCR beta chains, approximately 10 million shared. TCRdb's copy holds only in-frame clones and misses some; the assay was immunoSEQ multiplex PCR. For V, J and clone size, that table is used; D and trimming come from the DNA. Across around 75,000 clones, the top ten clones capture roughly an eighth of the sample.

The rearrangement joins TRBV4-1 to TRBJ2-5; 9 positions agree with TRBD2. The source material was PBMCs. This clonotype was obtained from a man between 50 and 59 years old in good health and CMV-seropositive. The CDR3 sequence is CASSPDSGGRETQYF. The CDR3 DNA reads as TGCGCCAGCAGCCCCGATAGCGGGGGAAGAGAGACCCAGTACTTC.